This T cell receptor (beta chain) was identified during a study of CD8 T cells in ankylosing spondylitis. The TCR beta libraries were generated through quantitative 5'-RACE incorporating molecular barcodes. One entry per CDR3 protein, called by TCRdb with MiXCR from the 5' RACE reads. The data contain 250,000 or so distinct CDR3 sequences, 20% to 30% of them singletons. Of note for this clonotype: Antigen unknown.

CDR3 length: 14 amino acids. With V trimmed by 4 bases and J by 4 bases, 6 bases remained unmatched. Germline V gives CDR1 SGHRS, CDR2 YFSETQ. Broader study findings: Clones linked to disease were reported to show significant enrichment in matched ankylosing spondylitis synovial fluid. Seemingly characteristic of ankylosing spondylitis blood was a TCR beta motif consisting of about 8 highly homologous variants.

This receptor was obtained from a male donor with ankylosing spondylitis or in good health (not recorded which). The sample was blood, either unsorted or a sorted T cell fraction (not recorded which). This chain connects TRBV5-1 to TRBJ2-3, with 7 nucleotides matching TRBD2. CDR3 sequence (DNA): TGCGCCAGCAGCCACCGCGGGAGCCCAGATACGCAGTATTTT. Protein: CASSHRGSPDTQYF.